This T cell receptor beta chain was documented in a study of OX40 agonist ivuxolimab in advanced cancers. Profiled with immunoSEQ multiplex PCR; TCRdb holds only in-frame clones, not every one. The sample yields about 31,000 clones, around 87% seen once. The CDR3 spans 16 residues. CDR1 LNHNV and CDR2 YYDKDF come from the germline V gene (reference sequence). Trimming left V 5 bases short and J 8 bases short, with 25 bases between. This TCR derives from an adult with an advanced solid tumor such as melanoma, head and neck, liver or kidney cancer. The input for sequencing was CD4+ or CD8+ T cells sorted from blood, taken in a trial of the OX40 agonist ivuxolimab. The V call is TRBV15, the J call TRBJ2-7, with a tentative D call TRBD1 (6 bases). CDR3 nucleotide sequence: TGTGCCACCAGCCCTCCCCCGGGCAGGGGTAAACGGCAGCAGTACTTC. Its translation is CATSPPPGRGKRQQYF.